Only a few counts were recorded for the clone carrying this TCR beta chain. This specimen comes from a study of blood T cell repertoires in COVID-19. TCRdb keeps only in-frame clones here, not all; method: immunoSEQ multiplex PCR. Of under 130,000 clones detected, 70% to 90% appear once; the ten largest clones hold just over 3%. CDR1 is ENHRY and CDR2 is SYGVKD in the germline V gene. The V gene end was trimmed by 2 bases and the J gene end by 5 bases; junction bases not matched to a gene: 0. The CDR3 is 14 residues long. The sequence came from a man aged 50 to 60 in a cohort sampled during active COVID-19. The specimen was peripheral blood. The chain carries TRBV10-3 and TRBJ1-6; TRBD1 agrees at 7 bases. CDR3 nucleotide sequence: TGTGCCATCAGTGAGGGACAGGATAATTCACCCCTCCACTTT. It yields the protein CAISEGQDNSPLHF.